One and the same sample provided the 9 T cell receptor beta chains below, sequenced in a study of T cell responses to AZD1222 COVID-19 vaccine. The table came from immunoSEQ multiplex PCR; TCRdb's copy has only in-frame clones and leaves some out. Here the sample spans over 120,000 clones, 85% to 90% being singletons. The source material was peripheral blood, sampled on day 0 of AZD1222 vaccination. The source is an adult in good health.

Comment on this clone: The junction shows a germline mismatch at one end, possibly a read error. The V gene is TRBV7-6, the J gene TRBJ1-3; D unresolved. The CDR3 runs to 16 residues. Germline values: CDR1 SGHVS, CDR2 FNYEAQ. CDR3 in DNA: TGTGCCAGCAGCCTAGCCAGCGGATTTTCTGGAAACACCATATATTTT. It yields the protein CASSLASGFSGNTIYF.

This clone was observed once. The CDR3 region is CAISEGTGGKETQYF. CDR3 sequence (DNA): TGTGCCATCAGTGAGGGGACAGGGGGCAAGGAGACCCAGTACTTC. The J gene is TRBJ2-5, the V gene TRBV10-3; 12 bases fit TRBD1. Trimming at V came to 2 bases and at J to 5 bases, leaving 3 bases not matched to a gene. The germline V gene encodes CDR1 ENHRY and CDR2 SYGVKD. This CDR3 comprises 15 residues.

The CDR3 spells CASKPPGYEQYF. CDR3 in DNA: TGTGCCAGCAAGCCGCCGGGTTACGAGCAGTACTTC. The V and J genes are TRBV12-3 or TRBV12-4 and TRBJ2-7; D is uncertain. V lost 7 bases, J lost 4 bases, and 11 bases lay in between. The CDR3 spans 12 residues.

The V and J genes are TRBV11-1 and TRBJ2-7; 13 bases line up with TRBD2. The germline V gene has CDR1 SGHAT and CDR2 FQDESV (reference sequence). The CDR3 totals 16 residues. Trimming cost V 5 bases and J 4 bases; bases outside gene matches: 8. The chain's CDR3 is CASSPRGLAGRYEQYF. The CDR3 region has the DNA TGTGCCAGCAGCCCCCGGGGACTAGCGGGACGGTACGAGCAGTACTTC. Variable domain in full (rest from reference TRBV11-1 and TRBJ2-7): EAEVAQSPRYKITEKSQAVAFWCDPISGHATLYWYRQILGQGPELLVQFQDESVVDDSQLPKDRFSAERLKGVDSTLKIQPAELGDSAMYLCASSPRGLAGRYEQYFGPGTRLTVT.

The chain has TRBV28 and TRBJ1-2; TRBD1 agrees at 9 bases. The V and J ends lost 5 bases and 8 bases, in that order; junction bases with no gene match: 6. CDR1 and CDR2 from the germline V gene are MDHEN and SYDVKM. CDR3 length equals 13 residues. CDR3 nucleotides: TGTGCCAGCAGTCTGGGGACAGGGCGCGGCTACACCTTC. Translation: CASSLGTGRGYTF.

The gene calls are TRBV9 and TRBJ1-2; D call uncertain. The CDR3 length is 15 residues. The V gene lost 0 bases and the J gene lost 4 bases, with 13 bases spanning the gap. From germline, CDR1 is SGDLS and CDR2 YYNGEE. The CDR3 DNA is TGTGCCAGCAGCGTAGCTAAGGGCGTGAGCTATGGCTACACCTTC. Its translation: CASSVAKGVSYGYTF.

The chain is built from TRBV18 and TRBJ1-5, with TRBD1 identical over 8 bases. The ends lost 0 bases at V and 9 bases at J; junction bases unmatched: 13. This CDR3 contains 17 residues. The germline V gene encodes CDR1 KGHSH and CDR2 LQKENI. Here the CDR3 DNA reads TGTGCCAGCTCACCACCACTTGGACAGGGAGGTTATTTGCCCCAGCATTTT. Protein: CASSPPLGQGGYLPQHF.

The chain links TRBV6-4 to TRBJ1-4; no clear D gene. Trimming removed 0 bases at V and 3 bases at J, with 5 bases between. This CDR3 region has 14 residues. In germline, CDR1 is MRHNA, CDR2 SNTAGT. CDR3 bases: TGTGCCAGCAGTGACTCCCCCCCTAATGAAAAACTGTTTTTT. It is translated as CASSDSPPNEKLFF.

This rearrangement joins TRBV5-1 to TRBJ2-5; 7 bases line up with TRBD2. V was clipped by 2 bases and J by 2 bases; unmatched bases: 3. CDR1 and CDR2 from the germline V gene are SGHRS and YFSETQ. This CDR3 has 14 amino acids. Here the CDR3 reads CASSLWGGQETQYF. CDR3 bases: TGCGCCAGCAGCTTATGGGGGGGTCAAGAGACCCAGTACTTC.